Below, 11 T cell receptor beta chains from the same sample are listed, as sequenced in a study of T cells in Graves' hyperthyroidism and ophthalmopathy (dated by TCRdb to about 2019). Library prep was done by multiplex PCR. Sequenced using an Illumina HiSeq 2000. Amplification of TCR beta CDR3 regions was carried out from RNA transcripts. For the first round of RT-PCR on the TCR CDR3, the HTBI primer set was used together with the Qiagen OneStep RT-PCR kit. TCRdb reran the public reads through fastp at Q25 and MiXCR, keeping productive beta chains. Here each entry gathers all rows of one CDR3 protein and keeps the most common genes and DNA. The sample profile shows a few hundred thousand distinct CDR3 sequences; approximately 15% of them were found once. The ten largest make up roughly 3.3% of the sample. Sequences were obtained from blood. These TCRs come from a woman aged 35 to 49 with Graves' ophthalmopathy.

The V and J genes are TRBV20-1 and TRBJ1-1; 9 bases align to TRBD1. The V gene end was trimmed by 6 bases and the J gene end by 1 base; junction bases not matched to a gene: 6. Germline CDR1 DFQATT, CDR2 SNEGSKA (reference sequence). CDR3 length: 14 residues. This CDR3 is CSAPQTGGNTEAFF. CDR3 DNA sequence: TGCAGTGCCCCGCAGACAGGGGGGAACACTGAAGCTTTCTTT.

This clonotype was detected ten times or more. CDR3 in amino acids: CASSSNRYEQFF. CDR3 nucleotide sequence: TGTGCCAGCAGTTCGAATAGATATGAGCAGTTCTTC. The chain links TRBV28 to TRBJ2-1; D not resolved. V lost 4 bases and J 8 bases, leaving 9 bases between the germline ends. Germline V gene sequence: CDR1 MDHEN, CDR2 SYDVKM. The CDR3 covers 12 residues.

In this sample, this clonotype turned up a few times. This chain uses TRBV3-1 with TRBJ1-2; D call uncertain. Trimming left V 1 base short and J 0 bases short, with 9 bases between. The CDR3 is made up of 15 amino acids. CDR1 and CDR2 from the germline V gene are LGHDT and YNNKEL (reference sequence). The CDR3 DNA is TGTGCCAGCAGCCAAGTTCCGGGATCTAACTATGGCTACACCTTC. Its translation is CASSQVPGSNYGYTF.

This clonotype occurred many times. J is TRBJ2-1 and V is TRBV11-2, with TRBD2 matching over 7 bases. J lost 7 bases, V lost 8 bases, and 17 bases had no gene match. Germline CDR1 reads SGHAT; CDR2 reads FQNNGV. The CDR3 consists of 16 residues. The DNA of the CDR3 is TGTGCCAGCGGGTTAGGCCGGCGGGAGAAGAGGAATGAGCAGTTCTTC. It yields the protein CASGLGRREKRNEQFF. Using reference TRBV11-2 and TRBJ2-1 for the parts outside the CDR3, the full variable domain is EAGVAQSPRYKIIEKRQSVAFWCNPISGHATLYWYQQILGQGPKLLIQFQNNGVVDDSQLPKDRFSAERLKGVDSTLKIQPAKLEDSAVYLCASGLGRREKRNEQFFGPGTRLTVL.

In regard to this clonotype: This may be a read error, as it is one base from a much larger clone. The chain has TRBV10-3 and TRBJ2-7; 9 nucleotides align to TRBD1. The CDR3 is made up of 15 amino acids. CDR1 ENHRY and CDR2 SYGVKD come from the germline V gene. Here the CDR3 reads CTIKDTGGRTYEQYF. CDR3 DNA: TGTACCATCAAGGACACAGGGGGCCGTACCTACGAGCAGTACTTC.

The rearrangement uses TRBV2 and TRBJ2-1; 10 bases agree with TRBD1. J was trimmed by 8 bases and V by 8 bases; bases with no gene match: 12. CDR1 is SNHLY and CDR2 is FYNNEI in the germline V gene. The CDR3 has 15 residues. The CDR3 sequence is CASHRGQGVVDEQFF. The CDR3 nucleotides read TGTGCCAGCCATCGAGGACAGGGGGTAGTCGATGAGCAGTTCTTC.

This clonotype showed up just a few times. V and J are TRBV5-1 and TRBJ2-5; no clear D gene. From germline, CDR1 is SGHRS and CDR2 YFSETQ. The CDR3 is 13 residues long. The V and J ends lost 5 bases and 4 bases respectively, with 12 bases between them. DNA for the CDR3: TGCGCCAGCAGAACTCCAGAGACAGAGACCCAGTACTTC. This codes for CASRTPETETQYF.

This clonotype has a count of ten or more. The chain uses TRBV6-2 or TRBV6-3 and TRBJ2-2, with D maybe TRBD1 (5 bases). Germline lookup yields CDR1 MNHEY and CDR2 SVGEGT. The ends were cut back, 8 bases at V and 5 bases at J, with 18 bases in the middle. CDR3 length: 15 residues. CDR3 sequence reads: CASWPSAGRTGELFF. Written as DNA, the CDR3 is TGTGCCAGCTGGCCTTCGGCAGGGCGGACCGGGGAGCTGTTTTTT.

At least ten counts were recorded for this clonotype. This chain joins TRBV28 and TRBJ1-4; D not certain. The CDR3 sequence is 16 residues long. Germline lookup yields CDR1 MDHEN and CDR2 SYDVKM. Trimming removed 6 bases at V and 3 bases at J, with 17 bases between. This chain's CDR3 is CASSSREIMANEKLFF. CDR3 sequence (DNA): TGTGCCAGCAGCAGTCGAGAGATCATGGCTAATGAAAAACTGTTTTTT.

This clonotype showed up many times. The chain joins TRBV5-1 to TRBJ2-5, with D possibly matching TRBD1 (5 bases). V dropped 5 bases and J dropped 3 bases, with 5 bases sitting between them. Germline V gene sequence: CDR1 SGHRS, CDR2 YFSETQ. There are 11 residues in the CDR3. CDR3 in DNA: TGCGCCAGCAGAGGGGAAGAGACCCAGTACTTC. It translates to CASRGEETQYF.

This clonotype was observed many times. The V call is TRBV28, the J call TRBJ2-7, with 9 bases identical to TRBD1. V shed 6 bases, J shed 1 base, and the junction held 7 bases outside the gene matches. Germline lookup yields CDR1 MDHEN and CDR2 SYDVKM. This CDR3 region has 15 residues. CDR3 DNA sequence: TGTGCCAGCAGCCCTCCGACAGGGGGGTCCTACGAGCAGTACTTC. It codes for CASSPPTGGSYEQYF.